This TCR beta chain was found in a study of beta chain features in type 1 diabetes. General study results and limits: Within each of all four CD4+ subsets, Type 1 diabetes patients had TCRB CDR3s that were moderately but significantly shorter.

The table lists this clone with a few counts. What it recognizes is unknown. Germline V gene data show CDR1 as SQVTM and CDR2 as ANQGSEA. The CDR3 is 14 amino acids. Trimming took off 7 bases at V and 4 bases at J, with 19 bases between the two ends. cDNA synthesis used the whole RNA isolate, giving expressed TCRB sequences. Here immunoSEQ multiplex PCR was the method, and the copy in TCRdb shows in-frame clones only, minus some. The sample includes some 160,000 clones, 7% to 9.5% of them seen just once. The receptor comes from a woman younger than 45 with type 1 diabetes. The chain links TRBV29-1 to TRBJ1-1; D remains ambiguous. Sequencing was done on a sample of central memory CD4+ T cells from blood. The CDR3 coding sequence is TGCAGCGCGAATCAGGCGTCTTTGGGCACTGAAGCTTTCTTT. Protein product: CSANQASLGTEAFF.